One and the same sample provided the 17 T cell receptor beta chains below, sequenced in a study of beta chain features in type 1 diabetes. Reverse transcription of all isolated RNA meant that expressed TCRB transcripts were sequenced. The assay was immunoSEQ multiplex PCR, and TCRdb's table has in-frame clones only and misses some. The sample has 390,000 or so clones, more than 11% seen once. The sequenced sample was naive CD4+ T cells from blood. These receptors were collected from a man aged 30 to 45 in good health.

The rearrangement uses TRBV1 and TRBJ2-7; the table's D gene call, TRBD2, was not cross checked with the DNA. TRBV1 is assigned pseudogene status. The CDR3 totals 15 residues. As DNA, the CDR3 is TGCACCAGCAGCCAGACCCTGGCTAGCTCCTACGAGCAGTACGTC. This encodes CTSSQTLASSYEQYV.

The chain has TRBV7-9 and TRBJ1-1; D is uncertain. V lost 7 bases to trimming and J lost 3 bases, with 12 bases between them. The CDR3 is 13 amino acids. Germline values: CDR1 SEHNR, CDR2 FQNEAQ (reference sequence). CDR3 bases: TGTGCCAGCATCCTTAGCGGATACACTGAAGCTTTCTTT. It is translated as CASILSGYTEAFF.

The J gene is TRBJ1-1, the V gene TRBV27; possibly TRBD1 for D (5 bases). The CDR3 extends over 12 amino acids. Trimming took off 8 bases at V and 7 bases at J, with 14 bases between the two ends. Looked up from germline, CDR1 is MNHEY and CDR2 is SMNVEV (reference sequence). CDR3 coding DNA: TGTGCCAGCTCGGGGACTCTATATGAAGCTTTCTTT. Translation: CASSGTLYEAFF.

Ten or more counts support this clone. The chain combines TRBV10-3 with TRBJ2-7; 10 bases match TRBD1. From germline, CDR1 is ENHRY and CDR2 SYGVKD. Trimming removed 10 bases from V and 5 bases from J; junction bases left unmatched: 8. The CDR3 length is 13 residues. CDR3 bases: TGTGCCACCACCCGGGACAGGGGTAACGAGCAGTACTTC. Its protein is CATTRDRGNEQYF.

The chain couples TRBV4-3 to TRBJ1-1; no clear D. This CDR3 spans 12 amino acids. The germline gives CDR1 LGHNA, CDR2 YSLEER. The germline V and J ends were trimmed by 1 base and 7 bases, with 7 bases remaining between them. The CDR3 sequence is CASSQVAGEAFF. The CDR3 coding sequence is TGCGCCAGCAGCCAAGTTGCGGGTGAAGCTTTCTTT.

This clone was picked up a small number of times. The V call is TRBV7-2, the J call TRBJ2-3, with D unclear. Germline lookup yields CDR1 SGHTA and CDR2 FQGNSA. Trimming took off 6 bases at V and 5 bases at J, with 9 bases between the two ends. The CDR3 is made up of 12 amino acids. The CDR3 DNA is TGTGCCAGCAGGGCCTCGGGAGATACGCAGTATTTT. This encodes CASRASGDTQYF.

This clone was seen at least ten times. The chain combines TRBV7-8 with TRBJ2-7; 7 nucleotides match TRBD1. The ends lost 4 bases at V and 3 bases at J; junction bases unmatched: 6. The CDR3 sequence is 14 residues long. The germline V gene has CDR1 SGHVS and CDR2 FQNEAQ. The CDR3 DNA reads TGTGCCAGCAGCTACGCGACAGGGAACTACGAGCAGTACTTC. It yields the protein CASSYATGNYEQYF.

This chain links TRBV29-1 with TRBJ2-3, with D uncertain. The CDR3 runs to 14 residues. The V gene lost 5 bases and the J gene lost 6 bases, with 18 bases spanning the gap. Germline CDR1 and CDR2: SQVTM and ANQGSEA. DNA of the CDR3: TGCAGCGTTATAGTTGCAGGTTCAAGGGATACGCAGTATTTT. Protein product: CSVIVAGSRDTQYF.

This clone was counted between two and nine times. Its ends do not fully match the called genes, so a read error is possible. This CDR3 is CASSLGLSTEAFF. In DNA, the CDR3 is TGTGCTAGCAGCTTAGGTTTGAGCACTGAAGCTTTCTTT. The chain recombines TRBV7-7 with TRBJ1-1; no firm D call. Germline V gene lookup returns CDR1 SSHAT and CDR2 FNYEAQ (reference sequence). The CDR3 contains 13 residues.

This chain connects TRBV5-4 to TRBJ2-1; 14 bases are shared with TRBD2. J lost 0 bases, V lost 4 bases, and 3 bases had no gene match. Per germline, CDR1 SGHNT and CDR2 YYREEE (reference sequence). The CDR3 consists of 17 residues. The CDR3 DNA sequence: TGTGCCAGCAGCACCGGGACTAGCGGGAGCTCCTACAATGAGCAGTTCTTC. Its protein product is CASSTGTSGSSYNEQFF.

This clone has only a few counts. The V and J genes are TRBV30 and TRBJ1-1, with no clear D. The V end lost 7 bases, the J end lost 1 base, and 7 bases lay between the germline ends. This CDR3 has 11 residues. Germline CDR1 reads GTSNPN; CDR2 reads SVGIG (reference sequence). The CDR3 nucleotides are TGTGCCTTACGGGGGAACACTGAAGCTTTCTTT. It yields the protein CALRGNTEAFF.

The V and J genes are TRBV9 and TRBJ1-6; D call uncertain. V dropped 0 bases and J dropped 7 bases, with 17 bases sitting between them. Germline CDR1 SGDLS, CDR2 YYNGEE. The CDR3 sequence is 17 residues long. CDR3 sequence (DNA): TGTGCCAGCAGCGTAGCTCTCGGAGCTAGTGTCAATTCACCCCTCCACTTT. It specifies CASSVALGASVNSPLHF.

This clone was recorded a few times. V usage is TRBV19 and J usage is TRBJ2-3; 7 bases agree with TRBD1. Germline CDR1 and CDR2: LNHDA and SQIVND (reference sequence). The CDR3 covers 16 residues. J was trimmed by 4 bases and V by 5 bases; bases with no gene match: 12. CDR3 residues: CASSPHPTGRADTQYF. CDR3 nucleotide sequence: TGTGCCAGTAGTCCCCACCCGACAGGGCGGGCAGATACGCAGTATTTT.

The V call is TRBV5-1, the J call TRBJ2-3; D not certain. V lost 3 bases and J lost 4, with 12 bases in between. CDR3 length: 14 residues. In germline, CDR1 is SGHRS, CDR2 YFSETQ. This CDR3 is CASSWKGRADTQYF. The CDR3 coding sequence is TGCGCCAGCAGCTGGAAGGGTCGTGCAGATACGCAGTATTTT.

This clone was observed a few times. The rearrangement joins TRBV18 to TRBJ2-5; D is unresolved. The germline V gene encodes CDR1 KGHSH and CDR2 LQKENI. The CDR3 covers 15 residues. V dropped 3 bases and J dropped 2 bases, with 13 bases sitting between them. The CDR3 sequence: CASSPSRDYQETQYF. CDR3 in DNA: TGTGCCAGCTCACCCTCCAGAGATTATCAAGAGACCCAGTACTTC.

This rearrangement joins TRBV30 to TRBJ2-2, with 7 bases matching TRBD2. V shed 3 bases and J 4 bases; nucleotides not matched to a gene: 2. Germline V CDR1 and CDR2: GTSNPN, SVGIG (reference sequence). This CDR3 is 13 amino acids long. CDR3 bases: TGTGCCTGGAGCGGGACTATCACCGGGGAGCTGTTTTTT. This codes for CAWSGTITGELFF. Full variable domain (remainder filled in from reference TRBV30 and TRBJ2-2): SQTIHQWPATLVQPVGSPLSLECTVEGTSNPNLYWYRQAAGRGLQLLFYSVGIGQISSEVPQNLSASRPQDRQFILSSKKLLLSDSGFYLCAWSGTITGELFFGEGSRLTVL.

This clone was counted only a few times. The rearrangement uses TRBV30 and TRBJ1-6; a possible D gene is TRBD1 (5 bases). Trimming left V 0 bases short and J 5 bases short, with 8 bases between. Germline V gives CDR1 GTSNPN, CDR2 SVGIG (reference sequence). The CDR3 covers 14 residues. The CDR3 spells CAWSVRGDNSPLHF. CDR3 nucleotides: TGTGCCTGGAGTGTACGAGGGGATAATTCACCCCTCCACTTT.